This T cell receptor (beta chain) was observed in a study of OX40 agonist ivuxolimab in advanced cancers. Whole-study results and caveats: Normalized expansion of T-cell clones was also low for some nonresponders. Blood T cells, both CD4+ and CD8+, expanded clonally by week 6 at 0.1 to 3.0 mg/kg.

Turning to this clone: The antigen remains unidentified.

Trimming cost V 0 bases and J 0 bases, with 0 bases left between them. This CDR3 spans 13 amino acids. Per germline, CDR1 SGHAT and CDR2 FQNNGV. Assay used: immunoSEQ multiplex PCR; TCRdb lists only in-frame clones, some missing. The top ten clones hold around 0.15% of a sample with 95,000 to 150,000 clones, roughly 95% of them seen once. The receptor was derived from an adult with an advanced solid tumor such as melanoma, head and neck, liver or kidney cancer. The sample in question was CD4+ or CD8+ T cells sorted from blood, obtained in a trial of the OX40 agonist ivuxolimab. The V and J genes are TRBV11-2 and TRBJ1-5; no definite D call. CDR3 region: CASSLDSNQPQHF. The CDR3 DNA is TGTGCCAGCAGCTTAGATAGCAATCAGCCCCAGCATTTT.